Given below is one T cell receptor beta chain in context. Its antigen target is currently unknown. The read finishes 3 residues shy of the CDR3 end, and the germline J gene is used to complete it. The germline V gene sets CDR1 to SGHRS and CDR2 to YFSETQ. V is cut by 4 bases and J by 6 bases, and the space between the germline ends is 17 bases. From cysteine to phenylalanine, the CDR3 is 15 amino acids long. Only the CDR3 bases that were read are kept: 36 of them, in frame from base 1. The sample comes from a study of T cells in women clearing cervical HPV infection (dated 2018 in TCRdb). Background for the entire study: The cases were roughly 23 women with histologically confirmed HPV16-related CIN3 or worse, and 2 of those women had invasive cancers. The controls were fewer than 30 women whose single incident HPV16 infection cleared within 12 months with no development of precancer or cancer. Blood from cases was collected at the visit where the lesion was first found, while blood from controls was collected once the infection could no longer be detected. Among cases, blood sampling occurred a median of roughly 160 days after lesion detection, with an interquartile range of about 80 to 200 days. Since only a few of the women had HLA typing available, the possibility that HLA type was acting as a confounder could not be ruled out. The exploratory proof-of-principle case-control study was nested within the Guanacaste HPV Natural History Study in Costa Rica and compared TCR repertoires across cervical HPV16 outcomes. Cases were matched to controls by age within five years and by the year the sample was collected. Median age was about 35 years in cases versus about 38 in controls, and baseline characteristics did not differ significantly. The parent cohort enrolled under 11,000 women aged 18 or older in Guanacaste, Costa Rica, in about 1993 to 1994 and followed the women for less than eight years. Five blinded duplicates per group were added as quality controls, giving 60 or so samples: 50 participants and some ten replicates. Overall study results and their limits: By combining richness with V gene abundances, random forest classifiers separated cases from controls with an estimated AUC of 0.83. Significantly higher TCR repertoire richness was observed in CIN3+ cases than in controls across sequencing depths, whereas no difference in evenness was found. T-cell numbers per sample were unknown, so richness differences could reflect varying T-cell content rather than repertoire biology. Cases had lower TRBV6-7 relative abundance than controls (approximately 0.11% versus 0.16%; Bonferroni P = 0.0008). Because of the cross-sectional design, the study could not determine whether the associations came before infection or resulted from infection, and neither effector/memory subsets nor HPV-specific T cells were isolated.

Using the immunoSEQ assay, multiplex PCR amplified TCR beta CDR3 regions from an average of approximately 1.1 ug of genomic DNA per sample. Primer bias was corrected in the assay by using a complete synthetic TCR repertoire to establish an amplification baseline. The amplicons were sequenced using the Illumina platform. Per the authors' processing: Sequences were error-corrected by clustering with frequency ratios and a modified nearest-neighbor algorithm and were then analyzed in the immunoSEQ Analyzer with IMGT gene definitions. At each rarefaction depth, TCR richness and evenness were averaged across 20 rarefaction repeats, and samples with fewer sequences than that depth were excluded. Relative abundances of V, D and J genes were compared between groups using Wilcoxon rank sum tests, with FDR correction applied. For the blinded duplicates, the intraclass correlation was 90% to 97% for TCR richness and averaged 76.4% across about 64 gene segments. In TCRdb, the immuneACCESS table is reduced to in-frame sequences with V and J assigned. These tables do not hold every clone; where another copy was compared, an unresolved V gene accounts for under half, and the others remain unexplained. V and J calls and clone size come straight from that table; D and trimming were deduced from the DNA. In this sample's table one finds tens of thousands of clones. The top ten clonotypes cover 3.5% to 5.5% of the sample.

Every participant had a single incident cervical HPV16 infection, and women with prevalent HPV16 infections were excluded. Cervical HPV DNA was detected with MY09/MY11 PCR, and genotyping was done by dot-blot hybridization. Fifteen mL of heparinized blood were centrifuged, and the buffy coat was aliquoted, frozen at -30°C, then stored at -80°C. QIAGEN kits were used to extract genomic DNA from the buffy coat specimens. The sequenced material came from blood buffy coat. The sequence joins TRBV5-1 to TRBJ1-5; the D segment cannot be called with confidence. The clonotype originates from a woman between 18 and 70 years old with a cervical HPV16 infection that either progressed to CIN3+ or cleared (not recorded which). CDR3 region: CASSDGNGVAQPQHF. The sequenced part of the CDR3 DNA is TGCGCCAGCAGCGACGGGAACGGGGTCGCTCAGCCC.